This TCR beta chain was found in a study of blood T cell repertoires in COVID-19. About the research overall: The origin of the acute and convalescent COVID-19 samples was the United States, Italy and Spain.

The table lists this clone with a count of one. Here immunoSEQ multiplex PCR was the method, and the copy in TCRdb shows in-frame clones only, minus some. This table holds some 150,000 clones, roughly 89% found once. CDR1 SGDLS and CDR2 YYNGEE come from the germline V gene. The CDR3 totals 14 residues. V lost 2 bases and J lost 1; bases outside the gene matches: 1. The chain has TRBV9 and TRBJ2-7, with 9 bases identical to TRBD2. The source is a woman aged 60-75 years who had recovered from COVID-19. Material for sequencing was peripheral blood. As DNA, the CDR3 is TGTGCCAGCAGCGTGACTAGCGGTTCCTACGAGCAGTACTTC. Protein: CASSVTSGSYEQYF.